The 7 T cell receptor beta chains presented below share a single source sample, sequenced in a study of T cell repertoires in cytomegalovirus infection. TCRdb redid the calling of the reads with MiXCR, one entry per CDR3 protein. The table includes fewer than 200,000 distinct CDR3 sequences, under 25% detected once. Sequences were obtained from PBMCs. Every receptor here comes from a human donor in good health (CMV status not recorded). Some clones in this sample may be carry-over from other donors' samples.

This clonotype was picked up a small number of times. V and J are TRBV29-1 and TRBJ2-1; D is unclear. CDR3 length: 12 amino acids. V lost 8 bases, J lost 4 bases, and 12 bases lay in between. The germline V gene encodes CDR1 SQVTM and CDR2 ANQGSEA. The DNA of the CDR3 is TGCAGCTCTACCGGGCGGTACAATGAGCAGTTCTTC. Its translation: CSSTGRYNEQFF.

The chain carries TRBV27 and TRBJ1-2, with D perhaps TRBD1 (6 bases). The CDR3 length is 16 residues. The V gene lost 6 bases and the J gene lost 0 bases, with 17 bases spanning the gap. CDR1 is MNHEY and CDR2 is SMNVEV in the germline V gene (reference sequence). CDR3 nucleotide sequence: TGTGCCAGCAGCCAGACCGGCGGGACAACTAACTATGGCTACACCTTC. Amino acid sequence: CASSQTGGTTNYGYTF.

This clonotype was detected only a few times. J is TRBJ1-1 and V is TRBV18; 9 bases line up with TRBD1. Losses at the gene ends were 5 bases for V and 5 bases for J; bases not matched to a gene: 6. This CDR3 has 14 residues. Germline CDR1 and CDR2: KGHSH and LQKENI. CDR3 nucleotides: TGTGCCAGCTCAACACAGGGGGCGGGTACTGAAGCTTTCTTT. It codes for CASSTQGAGTEAFF.

This clonotype was found a few times. The rearrangement uses TRBV20-1 and TRBJ2-1; possibly TRBD2 for D (6 bases). V lost 0 bases to trimming and J lost 5 bases, with 14 bases between them. The germline V gene has CDR1 DFQATT and CDR2 SNEGSKA (reference sequence). This CDR3 has 15 residues. The CDR3 nucleotides are TGCAGTGCTAGAGATTCCCTAGCGATCCACAATGAGCAGTTCTTC. It specifies CSARDSLAIHNEQFF.

This clonotype was seen many times. This chain joins TRBV7-9 and TRBJ2-1; 9 bases map to TRBD2. V dropped 5 bases and J dropped 2; count of bases not matched to a gene: 7. The germline V gene has CDR1 SEHNR and CDR2 FQNEAQ (reference sequence). The CDR3 contains 16 residues. This chain's CDR3 is CASSAGGQFPYNEQFF. CDR3 coding DNA: TGTGCCAGCAGCGCGGGAGGGCAGTTCCCCTACAATGAGCAGTTCTTC.

This clonotype has a handful of counts. This chain uses TRBV6-2 or TRBV6-3 with TRBJ2-6; 7 bases align to TRBD1. The CDR3 is 18 residues long. Germline trimming cut 2 bases from V and 4 bases from J; bases unmatched to any gene: 11. Germline V gene sequence: CDR1 MNHEY, CDR2 SVGEGT. CDR3 bases: TGTGCCAGCAGTTACAGGCAGAGGGGGCGCACAGGGGCCAACGTCCTGACTTTC. Encoded protein: CASSYRQRGRTGANVLTF.

The V gene is TRBV7-9, the J gene TRBJ1-1; possible D gene TRBD1, 5 bases. V was shortened by 5 bases and J by 7 bases, with 11 bases between the two germline ends. The CDR3 is 12 residues long. Looked up from germline, CDR1 is SEHNR and CDR2 is FQNEAQ (reference sequence). CDR3 in amino acids: CASSVQALEAFF. DNA for the CDR3: TGTGCCAGCAGCGTACAGGCCCTTGAAGCTTTCTTT.